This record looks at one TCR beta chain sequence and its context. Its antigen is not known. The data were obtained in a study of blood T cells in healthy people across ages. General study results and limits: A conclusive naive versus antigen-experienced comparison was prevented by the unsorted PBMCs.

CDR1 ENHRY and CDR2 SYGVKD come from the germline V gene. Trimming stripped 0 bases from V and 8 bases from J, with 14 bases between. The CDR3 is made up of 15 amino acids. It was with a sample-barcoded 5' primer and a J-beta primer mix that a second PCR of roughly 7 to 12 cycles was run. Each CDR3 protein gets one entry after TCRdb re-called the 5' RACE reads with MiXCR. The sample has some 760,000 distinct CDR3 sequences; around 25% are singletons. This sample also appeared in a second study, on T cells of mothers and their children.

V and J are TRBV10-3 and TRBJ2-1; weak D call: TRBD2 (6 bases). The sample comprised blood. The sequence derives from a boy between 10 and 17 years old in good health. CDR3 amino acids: CAISESAGTAHEQFF. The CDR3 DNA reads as TGTGCCATCAGTGAGTCGGCGGGGACGGCTCATGAGCAGTTCTTC.